This TCR beta chain was recovered during a study of Graves' ophthalmopathy and Graves' hyperthyroidism. This clonotype occurred many times. V shed 4 bases, J shed 2 bases, and the junction held 1 base outside the gene matches. The CDR3 runs to 14 residues. Germline assignment: CDR1 MDHEN and CDR2 SYDVKM. From RNA, the CDR3 regions of TCR beta chains were amplified and sequenced. Following a first-round RT-PCR that used HTBI primers, a second-round multiplex PCR was carried out. TCRdb re-called the multiplex PCR reads with MiXCR, one entry per CDR3 protein. Of a few hundred thousand distinct CDR3 sequences in the sample, roughly 21% were seen once.

Specimen: peripheral blood. This TCR was recovered from a woman aged 45-59 years with Graves' ophthalmopathy. The rearrangement uses TRBV28 and TRBJ2-5; 10 positions agree with TRBD1. As DNA, the CDR3 is TGTGCCAGCAGTTGGACAGGGGGACAAGAGACCCAGTACTTC. Protein product: CASSWTGGQETQYF.